One sample yielded the 24 T cell receptor beta chains listed below, sequenced in a study of shared clonotypes between healthy human individuals. The assay was immunoSEQ multiplex PCR, and TCRdb's table has in-frame clones only and misses some. The sample yields some 980,000 clones, less than 85% seen once. The sample was memory CD4+ T cells sorted from blood. Subset specified: CD45RA-negative fraction. These receptors all come from a man aged 18 to 29 in good health.

A single count supports this clone. The chain employs TRBV10-1 and TRBJ2-1; TRBD2 agrees at 14 bases. The CDR3 loop spans 15 amino acids. CDR1 and CDR2 from the germline V gene are WNHNN and SYGVQD (reference sequence). The junction had 6 bases not matched to a gene; V was cut back by 6 bases and J by 8 bases. The CDR3 sequence: CASRGLAGEGDEQFF. DNA for the CDR3: TGCGCCAGCAGGGGACTAGCGGGAGAGGGTGATGAGCAGTTCTTC.

This chain joins TRBV10-2 and TRBJ1-2; 8 positions agree with TRBD1. In germline, CDR1 is WSHSY, CDR2 SAAADI. The CDR3 loop spans 12 amino acids. Trimming took 8 bases from V and 4 from J; bases not matched to a gene: 3. CDR3 nucleotide sequence: TGCGCCAGCTGGGACAGGTCCTATGGCTACACCTTC. Its translation is CASWDRSYGYTF.

The chain combines TRBV5-1 with TRBJ2-7; D possibly corresponds to TRBD2 (6 bases). Trimming left V 4 bases short and J 3 bases short, with 17 bases between. The length of the CDR3 is 15 residues. CDR1 is SGHRS, CDR2 YFSETQ, per germline. The CDR3 spells CASSGGTSQGYEQYF. The CDR3 DNA sequence: TGCGCCAGCAGCGGGGGGACTTCCCAGGGCTACGAGCAGTACTTC.

J is TRBJ2-2 and V is TRBV6-1, with 9 bases matching TRBD2. J was trimmed by 0 bases and V by 6 bases; bases with no gene match: 2. Germline V gene lookup returns CDR1 MNHNS and CDR2 SASEGT. The CDR3 is 15 amino acids. CDR3 sequence: CASRASGANTGELFF. CDR3 DNA: TGTGCCAGCAGAGCTAGCGGGGCGAACACCGGGGAGCTGTTTTTT.

This sequence joins TRBV11-2 and TRBJ1-6; 10 bases line up with TRBD1. Germline CDR1 reads SGHAT; CDR2 reads FQNNGV. CDR3 length equals 16 residues. The V and J ends lost 4 bases and 7 bases, in that order; junction bases with no gene match: 7. The CDR3 nucleotides read TGTGCCAGCAGCTCCCGGGACAGGGGACGAAATTCACCCCTCCACTTT. This codes for CASSSRDRGRNSPLHF.

The chain is built from TRBV5-1 and TRBJ2-1; D unclear. V was cut by 1 base and J by 8 bases, with 13 bases left in between. The CDR3 has 14 residues. CDR1 and CDR2 from the germline V gene are SGHRS and YFSETQ. The CDR3, as DNA: TGCGCCAGCAGCTTGAGTTCTATTGTTGATGAGCAGTTCTTC. It codes for CASSLSSIVDEQFF.

The chain employs TRBV5-1 and TRBJ1-3; TRBD1 is a possible D gene (6 bases). The CDR3 spans 15 residues. Trimming removed 4 bases from V and 0 bases from J, with 11 bases in between. The germline CDR1 and CDR2 sequences are SGHRS and YFSETQ. The CDR3 region is CASSATGDSGNTIYF. The CDR3 DNA is TGCGCCAGCAGCGCGACAGGCGACTCTGGAAACACCATATATTTT.

This clone appeared a few times. CDR3 nucleotides: TGTGCCAGCAGCGTATTTAATGGTGAAGCTTTCTTT. Protein sequence: CASSVFNGEAFF. The J gene is TRBJ1-1, the V gene TRBV11-2, with D uncertain. The length of the CDR3 is 12 residues. V lost 5 bases, J lost 7 bases, and 11 bases lay in between. Germline V gene sequence: CDR1 SGHAT, CDR2 FQNNGV.

The chain uses TRBV28 and TRBJ2-3; 8 positions match TRBD1. From germline, CDR1 is MDHEN and CDR2 SYDVKM. This CDR3 has 15 amino acids. V shed 5 bases and J 5 bases; nucleotides not matched to a gene: 9. CDR3: CASSLGQAGIDTQYF. CDR3 sequence (DNA): TGTGCCAGCAGTCTGGGACAGGCGGGGATAGATACGCAGTATTTT.

This rearrangement joins TRBV9 to TRBJ2-4; D gene unclear. Germline V lookup: CDR1 SGDLS, CDR2 YYNGEE. Trimming took 0 bases from V and 0 from J, leaving 7 bases between them. There are 15 residues in the CDR3. CDR3 region: CASSVGRVAKNIQYF. The CDR3 region has the DNA TGTGCCAGCAGCGTAGGTCGGGTAGCCAAAAACATTCAGTACTTC.

This clone was seen many times. The rearrangement uses TRBV13 and TRBJ2-1; 14 bases map to TRBD2. This CDR3 is 17 amino acids long. Germline V gene data show CDR1 as PRHDT and CDR2 as FYEKMQ (reference sequence). J lost 10 bases, V lost 4 bases, and 12 bases had no gene match. The CDR3 nucleotides read TGTGCCAGCAGCTCGTCAGCCGGGACTAGCGGGAGACGGGAGCAGTTCTTC. Translation: CASSSSAGTSGRREQFF.

The rearrangement links TRBV5-1 to TRBJ1-1; D uncertain. Trimming removed 5 bases from V and 3 bases from J, with 17 bases in between. Germline CDR1 and CDR2: SGHRS and YFSETQ. The CDR3 totals 15 residues. CDR3 DNA sequence: TGCGCCAGCAGGCGGGTTTTGGATAAGGACACTGAAGCTTTCTTT. Translation: CASRRVLDKDTEAFF.

A remark on this clone: Other DNA sequences in the same sample also yield this CDR3. The genes are TRBV4-2 and TRBJ2-3; TRBD2 matches at 9 bases. Losses at the gene ends were 0 bases for V and 4 bases for J; bases not matched to a gene: 5. Germline V lookup: CDR1 LGHNA, CDR2 YNFKEQ. CDR3 length equals 16 residues. CDR3 region: CASSQDLAGGADTQYF. CDR3 sequence (DNA): TGTGCCAGCAGCCAAGATCTTGCGGGGGGGGCAGATACGCAGTATTTT.

The V gene is TRBV13, the J gene TRBJ2-3, with D unclear. The CDR3 runs to 17 residues. The V end lost 1 base, the J end lost 0 bases, and 14 bases lay between the germline ends. Per the germline V gene, CDR1 is PRHDT and CDR2 is FYEKMQ (reference sequence). Written as DNA, the CDR3 is TGTGCCAGCAGCTTAGATCAGTACTTCCCAAGCACAGATACGCAGTATTTT. Its protein is CASSLDQYFPSTDTQYF.

This clone has more than one count but fewer than ten. CDR3 residues: CASADRTLAKNIQYF. DNA of the CDR3: TGTGCCAGTGCGGACAGGACGTTAGCCAAAAACATTCAGTACTTC. The rearrangement joins TRBV19 to TRBJ2-4, with TRBD1 matching 7 bases. The CDR3 extends over 15 amino acids. Unmatched junction bases numbered 7, after V lost 8 bases and J lost 0 bases. CDR1 LNHDA and CDR2 SQIVND come from the germline V gene (reference sequence).

This clone was observed once. This sequence joins TRBV19 and TRBJ1-5, with TRBD1 matching over 7 bases. Germline V gene data show CDR1 as LNHDA and CDR2 as SQIVND (reference sequence). V was pared by 7 bases and J by 8 bases, with 14 bases of the junction left unmatched. This CDR3 has 15 amino acids. The CDR3 sequence is CASTEQGTIREPQHF. The CDR3 DNA reads TGTGCCAGTACCGAACAGGGGACGATACGGGAGCCCCAGCATTTT.

This chain connects TRBV30 to TRBJ2-6; 7 nucleotides align to TRBD1. In germline, CDR1 is GTSNPN, CDR2 SVGIG (reference sequence). Trimming took 5 bases from V and 4 from J; bases not matched to a gene: 5. This CDR3 region has 14 residues. The CDR3 bases are TGTGCCTGGGAACAGGGGTCCGGGGCCAACGTCCTGACTTTC. The encoded protein is CAWEQGSGANVLTF.

The rearrangement joins TRBV6-4 to TRBJ2-1; 13 bases line up with TRBD2. From germline, CDR1 is MRHNA and CDR2 SNTAGT. This CDR3 has 18 amino acids. V lost 0 bases, J lost 6 bases, and 8 bases stayed unmatched. CDR3 sequence: CASSDSAGTSGIPNEQFF. The CDR3 nucleotides are TGTGCCAGCAGTGACTCTGCCGGGACTAGCGGGATCCCCAATGAGCAGTTCTTC.

This clone came up once. The gene calls are TRBV30 and TRBJ2-7; possibly TRBD1 for D (5 bases). Trimming took 4 bases from V and 1 from J, leaving 17 bases between them. CDR1 GTSNPN and CDR2 SVGIG come from the germline V gene (reference sequence). The CDR3 runs 15 residues. The DNA for the CDR3 is TGTGCCTGGACACGCCTAGGGGATGAATCCTACGAGCAGTACTTC. This sequence encodes CAWTRLGDESYEQYF.

V is TRBV30 and J is TRBJ2-3, with 8 nucleotides matching TRBD2. CDR3 length equals 17 residues. After removal of 0 bases from V and 2 bases from J, the junction contained 10 bases not matched to a gene. The germline CDR1 and CDR2 sequences are GTSNPN and SVGIG (reference sequence). The CDR3 DNA reads TGTGCCTGGAGTGTCGGGAGAGGCGGGGGGTACACAGATACGCAGTATTTT. Amino acids: CAWSVGRGGGYTDTQYF.

This chain uses TRBV5-1 with TRBJ2-7; 12 bases line up with TRBD1. With 7 bases clipped from V and 2 bases from J, the junction kept 7 bases outside the gene matches. The CDR3 is 15 residues long. Germline V lookup: CDR1 SGHRS, CDR2 YFSETQ. Here the CDR3 DNA reads TGCGCCAGCGGAGACCGGGACAGGGGGCCCTACGAGCAGTACTTC. Its protein is CASGDRDRGPYEQYF.

This clone was counted once. The CDR3 sequence is CASSRQGEGSPLHF. Written as DNA, the CDR3 is TGTGCCAGCAGCCGACAGGGAGAGGGTTCACCCCTCCACTTT. The chain is built from TRBV7-2 and TRBJ1-6; 7 positions match TRBD1. The CDR3 loop spans 14 amino acids. Germline CDR1 and CDR2: SGHTA and FQGNSA. V shed 5 bases, J shed 9 bases, and the junction held 7 bases outside the gene matches.

The chain links TRBV2 to TRBJ1-1; possible D gene TRBD1, 6 bases. CDR3 length equals 13 residues. Trimming shortened V by 7 bases and J by 5 bases, and 14 bases separated the two germline ends. CDR1 SNHLY and CDR2 FYNNEI come from the germline V gene. CDR3 nucleotides: TGTGCCAGCAATCTGGGGGCAGGGACTGAAGCTTTCTTT. It is translated as CASNLGAGTEAFF.

This clone has just one count. The V and J genes are TRBV19 and TRBJ1-4; D perhaps matches TRBD1 (6 bases). The CDR3 loop spans 15 amino acids. V was cut by 8 bases and J by 7 bases, with 20 bases left in between. Germline V gene data show CDR1 as LNHDA and CDR2 as SQIVND (reference sequence). The CDR3 loop is CASSVQGLLAEKLFF. As DNA, the CDR3 is TGTGCCAGTTCAGTACAGGGATTATTGGCTGAAAAACTGTTTTTT.